The text below deals with one TCR beta chain. Participant ages covered roughly 18 to 89 years across 20 to 30 US areas. In assigning cohorts, the study relied on participant-reported clinical history. The method was immunoSEQ multiplex PCR; TCRdb's version includes in-frame clones alone and lacks a portion of them. The data show fewer than 200,000 clones, 70% to 80% seen once. The data stem from a study of blood T cell repertoires in COVID-19. Turning to the study itself: Acute and convalescent COVID-19 specimens originated in the United States, Italy and Spain. T cells, B-cell-depleted T cells, or PBMCs supplied cDNA or gDNA.

The CDR3 loop spans 15 amino acids. Germline V CDR1 and CDR2: MDHEN, SYDVKM. V lost 3 bases to trimming and J lost 1 base, with 13 bases between them. The sequence was obtained from a woman aged 50 to 60 who had recovered from COVID-19. The chain couples TRBV28 to TRBJ2-7, with D possibly TRBD1 on 6 matching bases. Sequencing input: PBMCs or T cells enriched from blood (not recorded which). The CDR3 sequence: CASSFTGRASYEQYF. CDR3 DNA: TGTGCCAGCAGTTTTACAGGGAGAGCGTCCTACGAGCAGTACTTC. Full variable domain (outside the CDR3, taken from reference TRBV28 and TRBJ2-7): DVKVTQSSRYLVKRTGEKVFLECVQDMDHENMFWYRQDPGLGLRLIYFSYDVKMKEKGDIPEGYSVSREKKERFSLILESASTNQTSMYLCASSFTGRASYEQYFGPGTRLTVT.